This T cell receptor beta chain was recovered during a study of T cell responses to AZD1222 COVID-19 vaccine. The CDR3 totals 13 residues. In germline, CDR1 is LNHDA, CDR2 SQIVND (reference sequence). V was pared by 4 bases and J by 4 bases, with 8 bases between. Whole-study findings and limits: Among the donors, most were white British and more were female, and clonal diversity was possibly underestimated.

As for this clone: Its matching antigen is unknown.

The assay was immunoSEQ multiplex PCR, and TCRdb's table has in-frame clones only and misses some. This sample carries about 83,000 clones, around 90% of them seen once, and the ten largest clones take 4.5%. The clonotype originates from an adult in good health. The sample consisted of peripheral blood, taken on day 0 of MenACWY control vaccination. This chain links TRBV19 with TRBJ2-1; tentative D call: TRBD2 (5 bases). CDR3 coding DNA: TGTGCCAGTAGTAGGGGAGTTTACAATGAGCAGTTCTTC. Protein sequence: CASSRGVYNEQFF.